The 11 T cell receptor beta chains below were found in one sample sequenced in a study of cytomegalovirus exposure and HLA in healthy donors. The PCR employed 60 Vbeta primers together with 13 Jbeta primers. TCRdb's table, derived via immunoSEQ multiplex PCR, lists solely in-frame clones and lacks some. This table holds 200,000 to 250,000 clones, around four fifths found once. Sequences were obtained from PBMCs. The receptors originated from a woman aged 60-75 years in good health and CMV-seropositive.

The chain employs TRBV28 and TRBJ1-2, with D maybe TRBD1 (5 bases). This CDR3 has 14 residues. Germline assignment: CDR1 MDHEN and CDR2 SYDVKM. Deletions cut 10 bases from V and 4 bases from J, with 19 bases between. CDR3 nucleotide sequence: TGTGCCACCCCCCTCGGAACAGGATCCTATGGCTACACCTTC. This translates into CATPLGTGSYGYTF.

The V and J genes are TRBV30 and TRBJ2-1, with 11 positions matching TRBD2. The V gene's germline CDR1 is GTSNPN and CDR2 SVGIG (reference sequence). The J segment lost 10 bases and the V segment lost 2 bases, leaving 7 bases of the junction unmatched. There are 14 residues in the CDR3. The chain's CDR3 is CAWSKVRLAGEQFF. In nucleotides, the CDR3 is TGTGCCTGGAGTAAAGTAAGACTAGCGGGAGAGCAGTTCTTC.

This clone is a singleton in its sample. The gene calls are TRBV6-5 and TRBJ2-2; D is undetermined. The V end was cut by 3 bases, the J end by 7 bases, with 6 bases between. Per the germline V gene, CDR1 is MNHEY and CDR2 is SVGAGI. The CDR3 is 12 amino acids. CDR3 sequence reads: CASSYLNGELFF. The CDR3, as DNA: TGTGCCAGCAGTTATTTAAACGGGGAGCTGTTTTTT.

The chain joins TRBV7-2 to TRBJ2-5; the match to TRBD2 covers 11 bases. Trimming removed 5 bases from V and 3 bases from J; junction bases left unmatched: 8. This CDR3 is built from 16 residues. The germline V gene has CDR1 SGHTA and CDR2 FQGNSA. CDR3 coding DNA: TGTGCCAGCAGCCCCCGTAGCGGGAGGGCCGAAGAGACCCAGTACTTC. Translating gives CASSPRSGRAEETQYF.

The J gene is TRBJ1-1, the V gene TRBV9; D is unclear. Germline V CDR1 and CDR2: SGDLS, YYNGEE. This CDR3 region has 14 residues. Trimming shortened V by 4 bases and J by 11 bases, and 21 bases separated the two germline ends. CDR3 sequence (DNA): TGTGCCAGCAGCCCCATCTTAAGCGGAGTCGGGGCTTTCTTT. This codes for CASSPILSGVGAFF.

The genes are TRBV29-1 and TRBJ2-1; 12 bases are a match to TRBD2. The junction had 8 bases not matched to a gene; V was cut back by 7 bases and J by 7 bases. CDR1 is SQVTM and CDR2 is ANQGSEA in the germline V gene. The CDR3 runs 14 residues. The CDR3 nucleotides are TGCAGCGCTACACTAGCGGGAGGTCTTAATGAGCAGTTCTTC. Encoded protein: CSATLAGGLNEQFF.

This clone has a single count. The chain employs TRBV6-5 and TRBJ1-5, with 8 bases identical to TRBD1. J lost 5 bases, V lost 2 bases, and 5 bases had no gene match. This CDR3 contains 15 residues. From germline, CDR1 is MNHEY and CDR2 SVGAGI. The CDR3 loop is CASSYTGQGDQPQHF. CDR3 bases: TGTGCCAGCAGTTACACCGGACAGGGCGATCAGCCCCAGCATTTT.

The CDR3 here is CASSRPNGREKLFF. CDR3 bases: TGTGCCAGCAGTCGGCCAAACGGGAGGGAAAAACTGTTTTTT. The chain uses TRBV7-2 and TRBJ1-4, with D unclear. V dropped 6 bases and J dropped 8 bases, with 16 bases sitting between them. CDR1 and CDR2 (germline): SGHTA, FQGNSA. This CDR3 spans 14 amino acids.

This chain links TRBV5-1 with TRBJ1-6, with 7 positions matching TRBD1. CDR1 is SGHRS, CDR2 YFSETQ, per germline. The CDR3 has 16 amino acids. J lost 7 bases, V lost 0 bases, and 7 bases had no gene match. The CDR3 DNA sequence: TGCGCCAGCAGCTTGGGACAGGGTATATTAAATTCACCCCTCCACTTT. Translation gives CASSLGQGILNSPLHF.

The V gene is TRBV5-1, the J gene TRBJ2-7; TRBD1 agrees at 11 bases. Trimming took 1 base from V and 9 from J; bases not matched to a gene: 9. This CDR3 has 15 amino acids. Looked up from germline, CDR1 is SGHRS and CDR2 is YFSETQ. The CDR3 DNA is TGCGCCAGCAGCTTGACGGGACAGGGGGATCTTGGGCAGTACTTC. Its protein is CASSLTGQGDLGQYF.

This chain's CDR3 is CASVDREGYGYTF. DNA for the CDR3: TGTGCCAGCGTGGACAGGGAGGGCTATGGCTACACCTTC. The rearrangement joins TRBV18 to TRBJ1-2; 8 bases agree with TRBD1. The junction had 6 bases not matched to a gene; V was cut back by 8 bases and J by 4 bases. Germline loops: CDR1 KGHSH, CDR2 LQKENI. There are 13 residues in the CDR3.